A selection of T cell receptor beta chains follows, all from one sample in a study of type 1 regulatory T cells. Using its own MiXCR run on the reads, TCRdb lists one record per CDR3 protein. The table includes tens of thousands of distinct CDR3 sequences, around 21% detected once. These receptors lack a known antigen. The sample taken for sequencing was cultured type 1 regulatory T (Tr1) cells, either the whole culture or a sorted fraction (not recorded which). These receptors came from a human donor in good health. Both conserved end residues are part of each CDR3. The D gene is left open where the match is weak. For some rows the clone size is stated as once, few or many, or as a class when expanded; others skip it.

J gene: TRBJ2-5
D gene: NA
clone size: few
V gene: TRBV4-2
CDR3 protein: CASSQGQGGETQYF
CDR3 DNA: TGTGCCAGCAGCCAGGGGCAGGGTGGGGAGACCCAGTACTTC

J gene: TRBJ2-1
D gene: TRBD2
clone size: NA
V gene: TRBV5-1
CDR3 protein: CASSPGTSGYNEQFF
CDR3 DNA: TGCGCCAGCAGCCCGGGGACTAGCGGCTACAATGAGCAGTTCTTC

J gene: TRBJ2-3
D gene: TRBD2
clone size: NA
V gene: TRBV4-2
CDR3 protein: CASSQVVGAGEFPDTQYF
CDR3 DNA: TGTGCCAGCAGCCAAGTCGTCGGAGCGGGAGAGTTCCCAGATACGCAGTATTTT

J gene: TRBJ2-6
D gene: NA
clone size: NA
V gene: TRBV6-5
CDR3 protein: CASVRGWDPSSGANVLTF
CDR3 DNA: TGTGCCAGCGTGAGGGGATGGGACCCTAGCTCTGGGGCCAACGTCCTGACTTTC

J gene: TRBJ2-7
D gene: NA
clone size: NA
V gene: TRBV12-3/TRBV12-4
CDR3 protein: CASSSRTGGVREGSYEQYF
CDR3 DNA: TGTGCCAGCAGTTCCCGGACGGGTGGTGTGAGGGAAGGGTCCTACGAGCAGTACTTC

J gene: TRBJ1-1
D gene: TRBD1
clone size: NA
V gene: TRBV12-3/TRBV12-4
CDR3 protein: CASSPWDRGFTEAFF
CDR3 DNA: TGTGCCAGCAGTCCCTGGGACAGGGGATTTACTGAAGCTTTCTTT

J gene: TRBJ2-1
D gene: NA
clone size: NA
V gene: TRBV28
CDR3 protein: CASSSIRDGYNEQFF
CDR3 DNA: TGTGCCAGCAGTTCTATCCGGGACGGCTACAATGAGCAGTTCTTC

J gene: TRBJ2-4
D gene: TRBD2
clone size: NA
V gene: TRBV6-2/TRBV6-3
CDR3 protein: CASSYSLAGPIAKNIQYF
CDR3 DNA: TGTGCCAGCAGTTACTCACTAGCGGGACCTATAGCCAAAAACATTCAGTACTTC

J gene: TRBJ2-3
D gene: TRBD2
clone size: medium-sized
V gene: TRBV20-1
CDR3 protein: CSARDSGLATDTQYF
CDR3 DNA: TGCAGTGCTAGAGATTCCGGACTAGCGACAGATACGCAGTATTTT

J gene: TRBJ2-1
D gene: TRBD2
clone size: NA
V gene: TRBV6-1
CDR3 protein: CASSYIQGTSGWNEQFF
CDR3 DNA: TGTGCCAGCAGTTATATCCAGGGGACTAGCGGGTGGAATGAGCAGTTCTTC

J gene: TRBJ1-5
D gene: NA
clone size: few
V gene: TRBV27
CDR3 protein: CASSSGLNQPQHF
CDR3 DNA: TGTGCCAGCAGTTCAGGGCTCAATCAGCCCCAGCATTTT

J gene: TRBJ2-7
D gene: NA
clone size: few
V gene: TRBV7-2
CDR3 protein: CASSLGGRGRSYEQYF
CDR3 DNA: TGTGCCAGCAGCTTAGGGGGCAGGGGGAGGTCCTACGAGCAGTACTTC

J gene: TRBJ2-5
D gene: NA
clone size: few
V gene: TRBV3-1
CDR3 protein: CASSKLVQETQYF
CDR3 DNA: TGTGCCAGCAGCAAACTAGTTCAAGAGACCCAGTACTTC

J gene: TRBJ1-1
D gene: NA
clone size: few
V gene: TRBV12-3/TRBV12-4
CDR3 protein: CASSLGQKGTEAFF
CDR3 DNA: TGTGCCAGCAGTTTAGGGCAGAAGGGCACTGAAGCTTTCTTT

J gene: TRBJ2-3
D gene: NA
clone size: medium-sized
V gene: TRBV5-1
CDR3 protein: CASSLQGGIDTQYF
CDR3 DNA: TGCGCCAGCAGCTTACAGGGAGGAATTGATACGCAGTATTTT

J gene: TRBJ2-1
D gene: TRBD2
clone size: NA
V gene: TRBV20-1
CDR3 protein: CSASTSGRAGEFF
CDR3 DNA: TGCAGTGCTTCGACTAGCGGGAGGGCCGGGGAGTTCTTC

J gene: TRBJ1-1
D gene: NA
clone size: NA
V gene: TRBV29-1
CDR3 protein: CSVEVVTEAFF
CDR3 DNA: TGCAGCGTTGAAGTAGTCACTGAAGCTTTCTTT

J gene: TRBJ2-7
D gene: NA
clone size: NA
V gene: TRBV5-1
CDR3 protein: CASSLEGGYEQYF
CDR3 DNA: TGCGCCAGCAGCTTGGAGGGGGGGTACGAGCAGTACTTC

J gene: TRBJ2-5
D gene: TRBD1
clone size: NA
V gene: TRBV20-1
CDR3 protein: CSAPTGVATETQYF
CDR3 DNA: TGCAGTGCCCCGACAGGGGTGGCTACAGAGACCCAGTACTTC

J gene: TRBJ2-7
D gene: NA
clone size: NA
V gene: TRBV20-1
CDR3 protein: CSARDARVYEQYF
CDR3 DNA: TGCAGTGCTAGAGATGCCAGGGTCTACGAGCAGTACTTC

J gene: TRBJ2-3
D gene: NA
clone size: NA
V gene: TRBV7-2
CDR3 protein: CASSLPGATDTQYF
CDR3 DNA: TGTGCCAGCAGCCTACCAGGCGCCACAGATACGCAGTATTTT

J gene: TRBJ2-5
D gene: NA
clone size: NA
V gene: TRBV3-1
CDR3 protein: CASSQFGGLETQYF
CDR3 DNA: TGTGCCAGCAGCCAATTCGGCGGTTTGGAGACCCAGTACTTC

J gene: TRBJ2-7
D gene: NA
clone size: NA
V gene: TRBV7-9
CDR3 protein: CASSRTRDYEQYF
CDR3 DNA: TGTGCTAGCAGCCGGACAAGAGATTACGAGCAGTACTTC

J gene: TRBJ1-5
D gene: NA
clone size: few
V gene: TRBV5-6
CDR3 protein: CASSLNPNQPQHF
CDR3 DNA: TGTGCCAGCAGCTTGAATCCGAATCAGCCCCAGCATTTT

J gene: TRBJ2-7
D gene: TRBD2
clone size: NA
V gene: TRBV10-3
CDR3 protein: CAIGTSGTYEQYF
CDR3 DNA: TGTGCCATCGGGACTAGCGGGACCTACGAGCAGTACTTC

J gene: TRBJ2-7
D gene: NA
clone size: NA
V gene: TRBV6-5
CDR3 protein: CASSLLWDVAYEQYF
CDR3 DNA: TGTGCCAGCAGCCTCCTTTGGGACGTAGCCTACGAGCAGTACTTC

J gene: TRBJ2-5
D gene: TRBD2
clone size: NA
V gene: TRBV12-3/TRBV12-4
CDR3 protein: CASSFGLAGTQYF
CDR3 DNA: TGTGCCAGCAGTTTCGGACTAGCTGGGACCCAGTACTTC

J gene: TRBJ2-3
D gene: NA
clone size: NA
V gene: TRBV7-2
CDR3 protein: CASSYFTDTQYF
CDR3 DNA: TGTGCCAGCAGTTACTTCACAGATACGCAGTATTTT

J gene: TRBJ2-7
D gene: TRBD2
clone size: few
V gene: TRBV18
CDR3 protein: CASSLVVGSGSGEQYF
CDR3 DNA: TGTGCCAGCTCACTTGTTGTGGGTAGCGGGAGTGGTGAGCAGTACTTC

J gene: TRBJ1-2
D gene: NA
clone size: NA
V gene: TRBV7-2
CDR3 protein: CASSLDPFNYGYTF
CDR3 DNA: TGTGCCAGCAGCTTAGATCCCTTTAACTATGGCTACACCTTC

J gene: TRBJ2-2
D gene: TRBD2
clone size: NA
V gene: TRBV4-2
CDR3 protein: CVSSRLAGDTGELFF
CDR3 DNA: TGTGTCAGCAGCCGACTAGCGGGGGACACCGGGGAGCTGTTTTTT

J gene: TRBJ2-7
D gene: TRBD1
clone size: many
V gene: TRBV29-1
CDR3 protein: CSVETGDEQYF
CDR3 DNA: TGCAGCGTTGAGACAGGGGACGAGCAGTACTTC

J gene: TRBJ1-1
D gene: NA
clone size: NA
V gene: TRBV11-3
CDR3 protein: CASSPLARGKVYAFF
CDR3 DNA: TGTGCCAGCAGCCCGCTGGCACGGGGCAAGGTGTACGCTTTCTTT

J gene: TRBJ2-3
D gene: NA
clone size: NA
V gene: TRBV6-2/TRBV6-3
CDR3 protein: CASSMADTQYF
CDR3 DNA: TGTGCCAGTTCCATGGCAGATACGCAGTATTTT

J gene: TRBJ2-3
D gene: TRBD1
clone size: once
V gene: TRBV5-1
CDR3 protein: CASSLRQGGPDTQYF
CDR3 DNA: TGCGCCAGCAGCTTGAGACAGGGGGGCCCAGATACGCAGTATTTT

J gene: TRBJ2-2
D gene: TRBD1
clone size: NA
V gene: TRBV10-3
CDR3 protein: CAITGRQGGTGELFF
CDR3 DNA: TGTGCCATCACCGGAAGACAGGGTGGTACCGGGGAGCTGTTTTTT

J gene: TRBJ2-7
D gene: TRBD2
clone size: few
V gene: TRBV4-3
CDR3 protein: CASSQDLPGGPYEQYF
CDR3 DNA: TGCGCCAGCAGCCAAGATCTTCCGGGAGGGCCCTACGAGCAGTACTTC

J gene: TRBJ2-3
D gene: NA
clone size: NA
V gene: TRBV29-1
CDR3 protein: CSVRTASTDTQYF
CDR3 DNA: TGCAGCGTCCGGACAGCTAGCACAGATACGCAGTATTTT

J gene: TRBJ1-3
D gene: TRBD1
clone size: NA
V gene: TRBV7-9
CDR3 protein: CASSLVRQGPGNTIYF
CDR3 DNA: TGTGCCAGCAGCCTGGTCAGACAGGGCCCTGGAAACACCATATATTTT

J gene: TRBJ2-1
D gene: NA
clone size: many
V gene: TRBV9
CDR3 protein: CASSGTTYNEQFF
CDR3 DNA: TGTGCCAGCAGCGGGACTACCTACAATGAGCAGTTCTTC

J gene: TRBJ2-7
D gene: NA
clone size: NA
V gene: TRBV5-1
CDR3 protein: CATATEGPYEQHF
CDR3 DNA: TGCGCCACCGCGACGGAGGGCCCCTACGAGCAGCACTTC

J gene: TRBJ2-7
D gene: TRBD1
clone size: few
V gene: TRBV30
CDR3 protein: CAWISDRAYEQYF
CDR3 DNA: TGTGCCTGGATTTCCGACAGGGCCTACGAGCAGTACTTC

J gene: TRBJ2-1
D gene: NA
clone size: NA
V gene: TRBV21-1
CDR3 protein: CASSKGGHPNEQFF
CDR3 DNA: TGTGCCAGCAGCAAAGGAGGACACCCCAATGAGCAGTTCTTC

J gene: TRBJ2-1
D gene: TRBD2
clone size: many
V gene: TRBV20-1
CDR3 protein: CSARVTSGRNEQFF
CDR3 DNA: TGCAGTGCTAGAGTCACTAGCGGCCGAAATGAGCAGTTCTTC